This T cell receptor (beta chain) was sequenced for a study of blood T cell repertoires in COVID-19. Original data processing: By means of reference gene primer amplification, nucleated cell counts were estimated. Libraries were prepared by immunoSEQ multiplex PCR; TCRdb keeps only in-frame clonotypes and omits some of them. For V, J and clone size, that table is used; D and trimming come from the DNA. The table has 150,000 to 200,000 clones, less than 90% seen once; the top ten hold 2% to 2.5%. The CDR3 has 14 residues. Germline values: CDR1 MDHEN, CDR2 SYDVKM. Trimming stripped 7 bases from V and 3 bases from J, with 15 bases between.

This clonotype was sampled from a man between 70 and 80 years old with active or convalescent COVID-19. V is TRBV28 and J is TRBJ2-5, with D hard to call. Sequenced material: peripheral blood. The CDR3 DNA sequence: TGTGCCAGCAAGGTCCGTAGCTGGAAAGAGACCCAGTACTTC. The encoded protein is CASKVRSWKETQYF.